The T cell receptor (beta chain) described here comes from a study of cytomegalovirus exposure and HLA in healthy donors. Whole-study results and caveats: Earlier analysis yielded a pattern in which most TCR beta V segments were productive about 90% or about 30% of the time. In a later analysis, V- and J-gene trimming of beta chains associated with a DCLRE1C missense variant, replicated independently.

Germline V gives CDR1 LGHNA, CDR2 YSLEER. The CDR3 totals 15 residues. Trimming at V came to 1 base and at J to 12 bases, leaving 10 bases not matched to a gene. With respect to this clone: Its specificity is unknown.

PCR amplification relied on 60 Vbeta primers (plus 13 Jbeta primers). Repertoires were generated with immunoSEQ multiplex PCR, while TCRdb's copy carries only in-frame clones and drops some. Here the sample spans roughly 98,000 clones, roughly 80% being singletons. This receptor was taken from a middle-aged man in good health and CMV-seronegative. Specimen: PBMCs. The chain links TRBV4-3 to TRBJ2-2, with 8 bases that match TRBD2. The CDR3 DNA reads TGCGCCAGCAGCCAAGCTGGACTAGCCCTCAGTAAGCTGTTTTTT. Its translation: CASSQAGLALSKLFF.